The sample holds one count of the clone carrying this TCR beta chain. The sample comes from a study of blood T cell repertoires in COVID-19. Study summary: COVID-19 samples from acute and convalescent phases originated in the United States, Italy and Spain.

V gave up 4 bases and J gave up 4 bases, with 14 bases separating them. In germline, CDR1 is MNHEY, CDR2 SVGAGI. CDR3 length: 15 amino acids. Under the authors' procedure: By means of reference gene primer amplification, nucleated cell counts were estimated. The data were produced by immunoSEQ multiplex PCR, yet TCRdb's version contains in-frame clones alone and is incomplete. The DNA was the basis for D and trimming; V, J and clone size are from that table. In the table there are 170,000 or so clones, roughly 86% of which are singletons. This chain connects TRBV6-5 to TRBJ1-5; D unclear. The specimen sequenced was peripheral blood. This sequence was found in a man aged 35 to 55 with active or convalescent COVID-19. For the CDR3, the DNA is TGTGCCAGCAGTTCCACAGAAGGACTAAATCAGCCCCAGCATTTT. Translation gives CASSSTEGLNQPQHF.